The 19 T cell receptor beta chains below come from one sample, sequenced in a study of shared clonotypes between healthy human individuals (dated by TCRdb to the early 2020s). CD8 naive samples consisted of CD45RO-negative cells that were positively selected for CCR7, yielding a CD45RA+CCR7+ population without TemRA cells. Library construction relied on the immunoSEQ multiplex PCR assay. Not all clones reach the TCRdb copy of this immuneACCESS table, which keeps in-frame sequences only. Checked studies attribute under half of the gap to unresolved V genes and leave the rest unexplained. The sample has around 2,000,000 clones on record, about 95% of them singletons. Approximately 1.2% of the sample lies in the top ten. Input material: naive CD8+ T cells sorted from blood. Explained via the paper, the cell subset or site label denotes: CD45RA+CCR7+. The source is a man younger than 35 in good health.

The chain has TRBV7-2 and TRBJ2-5; 8 bases are shared with TRBD2. This CDR3 spans 17 amino acids. Germline V gives CDR1 SGHTA, CDR2 FQGNSA. J was trimmed by 5 bases and V by 2 bases; bases with no gene match: 13. The chain's CDR3 is CASSLISVGRASETQYF. The CDR3 DNA follows: TGTGCCAGCAGCTTAATATCGGTCGGGAGGGCCTCGGAGACCCAGTACTTC.

The chain carries TRBV7-9 and TRBJ1-2, with D unresolved. V lost 5 bases to trimming and J lost 8 bases, with 18 bases between them. This CDR3 is 14 amino acids long. CDR1 and CDR2 (germline): SEHNR, FQNEAQ (reference sequence). The CDR3 loop reads CASSPPNLPDGYTF. In DNA form, the CDR3 reads TGTGCCAGCAGCCCACCTAATCTCCCCGACGGCTACACCTTC.

The chain employs TRBV28 and TRBJ2-7; TRBD2 is a possible D gene (6 bases). This CDR3 has 16 amino acids. The germline V gene has CDR1 MDHEN and CDR2 SYDVKM. The V gene lost 5 bases and the J gene lost 0 bases, with 17 bases spanning the gap. CDR3 in amino acids: CASSPAGLPFSYEQYF. The CDR3 DNA follows: TGTGCCAGCAGTCCCGCGGGGCTTCCTTTCTCCTACGAGCAGTACTTC. Filled out from reference TRBV28 and TRBJ2-7, the complete variable domain reads DVKVTQSSRYLVKRTGEKVFLECVQDMDHENMFWYRQDPGLGLRLIYFSYDVKMKEKGDIPEGYSVSREKKERFSLILESASTNQTSMYLCASSPAGLPFSYEQYFGPGTRLTVT.

This clone showed up just once. The J gene is TRBJ2-7, the V gene TRBV28; tentatively, D is TRBD1 (5 bases). This CDR3 region has 15 residues. Trimming took 1 base from V and 2 from J, leaving 12 bases between them. Germline loops: CDR1 MDHEN, CDR2 SYDVKM. The CDR3 nucleotides read TGTGCCAGCAGTTTATTAAGACAGATGACCTACGAGCAGTACTTC. Translating it yields CASSLLRQMTYEQYF.

The genes are TRBV5-1 and TRBJ2-7; 8 nucleotides agree with TRBD2. Germline V lookup: CDR1 SGHRS, CDR2 YFSETQ. Unmatched junction bases numbered 3, after V lost 4 bases and J lost 0 bases. The CDR3 loop spans 14 amino acids. DNA of the CDR3: TGCGCCAGCAGCCGAGGGACTAGCTCCTACGAGCAGTACTTC. This encodes CASSRGTSSYEQYF.

The V and J genes are TRBV7-3 and TRBJ1-2; the match to TRBD1 covers 8 bases. Germline values: CDR1 SGHTA, CDR2 FQGTGA. The CDR3 sequence is 14 residues long. V dropped 0 bases and J dropped 8; count of bases not matched to a gene: 5. CDR3 in DNA: TGTGCCAGCAGCTTAACGCTACAGGGGGAGGGCTACACCTTC. This codes for CASSLTLQGEGYTF.

This clone was seen only once. The rearrangement joins TRBV27 to TRBJ1-3; D uncertain. The V gene's germline CDR1 is MNHEY and CDR2 SMNVEV (reference sequence). The CDR3 totals 13 residues. Trimming took off 6 bases at V and 0 bases at J, with 6 bases between the two ends. The CDR3 sequence is CASRGLSGNTIYF. The CDR3 DNA follows: TGTGCCAGCAGGGGCCTCTCTGGAAACACCATATATTTT.

The V call is TRBV7-2, the J call TRBJ1-1; tentative D call: TRBD1 (5 bases). The CDR3 consists of 17 residues. Germline V gives CDR1 SGHTA, CDR2 FQGNSA. Trimming took off 1 base at V and 2 bases at J, with 17 bases between the two ends. Here the CDR3 reads CASSLGYPAGRNTEAFF. CDR3 nucleotides: TGTGCCAGCAGCTTAGGTTACCCGGCAGGGAGAAACACTGAAGCTTTCTTT.

The V and J genes are TRBV6-5 and TRBJ1-1, with D unclear. Germline V CDR1 and CDR2: MNHEY, SVGAGI. The CDR3 runs to 13 residues. With 0 bases removed from V and 6 bases from J, the gap between germline ends came to 8 bases. The CDR3 here is CASSYSKVSEAFF. DNA of the CDR3: TGTGCCAGCAGTTACTCGAAGGTCTCTGAAGCTTTCTTT.

This clone was counted once. The chain combines TRBV11-2 with TRBJ1-4; 8 bases align to TRBD1. The V gene end was trimmed by 3 bases and the J gene end by 5 bases; junction bases not matched to a gene: 5. Germline values: CDR1 SGHAT, CDR2 FQNNGV. The CDR3 has 15 residues. CDR3 amino acids: CASSFSGQANEKLFF. DNA of the CDR3: TGTGCCAGCAGCTTTTCGGGACAGGCAAATGAAAAACTGTTTTTT.

This chain uses TRBV11-2 with TRBJ2-7, with a possible D match to TRBD1 (6 bases). The V gene's germline CDR1 is SGHAT and CDR2 FQNNGV. CDR3 size: 16 residues. V was cut by 3 bases and J by 4 bases, with 19 bases left in between. The CDR3 bases are TGTGCCAGCAGCTTCGCCGGAGGCAGGGGTGGGTACGAGCAGTACTTC. This encodes CASSFAGGRGGYEQYF.

This chain connects TRBV9 to TRBJ2-7, with TRBD2 matching over 14 bases. Germline loops: CDR1 SGDLS, CDR2 YYNGEE. V was clipped by 4 bases and J by 6 bases; unmatched bases: 3. CDR3 size: 14 residues. CDR3 sequence: CASSMGLAGVEQYF. DNA for the CDR3: TGTGCCAGCAGCATGGGACTAGCGGGGGTCGAGCAGTACTTC.

This chain joins TRBV6-6 and TRBJ1-5; D gene unclear. The CDR3 length is 16 residues. Germline V lookup: CDR1 MNHNY, CDR2 SVGAGI (reference sequence). The V end was cut by 2 bases, the J end by 2 bases, with 13 bases between. CDR3 DNA: TGTGCCAGCAGTTACCTGCTCGGTGGGCGCAATCAGCCCCAGCATTTT. Its protein product is CASSYLLGGRNQPQHF.

The chain recombines TRBV4-1 with TRBJ2-5, with 7 bases fitting TRBD1. The CDR3 spans 15 residues. V lost 4 bases to trimming and J lost 6 bases; unmatched junction nucleotides: 11. From germline, CDR1 is MGHRA and CDR2 YSYEKL. DNA for the CDR3: TGCGCCAGCAGCCCAAACACCGGGACAGAGAAGACCCAGTACTTC. It codes for CASSPNTGTEKTQYF.

The genes are TRBV5-1 and TRBJ1-1; unclear D gene. Germline V lookup: CDR1 SGHRS, CDR2 YFSETQ. The CDR3 is 12 residues long. With 2 bases removed from V and 8 bases from J, the gap between germline ends came to 10 bases. CDR3: CASSLGGYEAFF. In DNA, the CDR3 is TGCGCCAGCAGCTTAGGAGGGTACGAAGCTTTCTTT.

The chain couples TRBV6-5 to TRBJ2-2; 11 nucleotides match TRBD1. The CDR3 covers 15 residues. Trimming at V came to 5 bases and at J to 6 bases, leaving 5 bases not matched to a gene. Looked up from germline, CDR1 is MNHEY and CDR2 is SVGAGI. The CDR3 bases are TGTGCCAGCAGTCCCGGGACAGGGGGAGCCGGGGAGCTGTTTTTT. It encodes CASSPGTGGAGELFF.

Concerning this clone itself: Other DNA sequences of this sample code for an identical CDR3. This chain joins TRBV7-9 and TRBJ2-2, with TRBD1 identical over 7 bases. Germline V gene sequence: CDR1 SEHNR, CDR2 FQNEAQ (reference sequence). The CDR3 contains 15 residues. The ends lost 1 base at V and 3 bases at J; junction bases unmatched: 2. The CDR3 DNA reads TGTGCCAGCAGCTTAGGACAGGGCGACACCGGGGAGCTGTTTTTT. It translates to CASSLGQGDTGELFF.

The genes are TRBV4-1 and TRBJ1-6; D unclear. The V gene lost 4 bases and the J gene lost 10 bases, with 17 bases spanning the gap. In germline, CDR1 is MGHRA, CDR2 YSYEKL. The CDR3 length is 15 residues. The CDR3 loop is CASSLTQSPNSPLHF. CDR3 in DNA: TGCGCCAGCAGCCTAACACAGTCACCAAACTCACCCCTCCACTTT.

The chain recombines TRBV5-4 with TRBJ1-1; the D gene is possibly TRBD1 (6 bases). The CDR3 consists of 14 residues. Germline loops: CDR1 SGHNT, CDR2 YYREEE (reference sequence). V was clipped by 2 bases and J by 3 bases, with 11 bases between them. The CDR3 DNA reads TGTGCCAGCAGCTTCTCGGGGGCGGACACTGAAGCTTTCTTT. Translating gives CASSFSGADTEAFF.